Listed below are T cell receptor beta chains from one sample, sequenced in a study of blood T cell repertoires in COVID-19. Data came from immunoSEQ multiplex PCR; TCRdb stores just in-frame clones and leaves some out. Found here are 100,000 to 150,000 clones, around 85% of them singletons; the top ten hold roughly a sixth. The material sequenced was peripheral blood. Source of these receptors: a man aged 25 to 45 with COVID-19, enrolled during active disease. The CDR3 runs from the conserved cysteine through the conserved F or W. A D gene is named only where the DNA matches it firmly. Clone size is not always given. Where it is, it says once, few, many or a class for expanded clones.

J	D	size	V	CDR3	DNA
TRBJ1-3	.	few	TRBV9	CASSAGTLGNTIYF	TGTGCCAGCAGCGCCGGGACACTCGGAAACACCATATATTTT
TRBJ2-1	.	.	TRBV11-3	CASSLGASLVPNEQFF	TGTGCCAGCAGCTTAGGGGCATCCCTTGTCCCCAATGAGCAGTTCTTC
TRBJ1-1	.	.	TRBV18	CASSPREGWAEAFF	TGTGCCAGCTCACCACGGGAGGGGTGGGCTGAAGCTTTCTTT
TRBJ1-2	TRBD1	many	TRBV11-2	CASRTPTTGANYGYTF	TGTGCCAGCAGAACTCCCACGACAGGGGCTAACTATGGCTACACCTTC
TRBJ2-1	.	.	TRBV4-3	CASRKTGFDNEQFF	TGCGCCAGCAGGAAAACAGGGTTCGACAATGAGCAGTTCTTC
TRBJ1-2	.	.	TRBV28	CASRNSDRLYGYTF	TGTGCCAGCAGGAATTCTGACAGGCTCTATGGCTACACCTTC
TRBJ2-5	.	many	TRBV10-3	CATSGEETQYF	TGTGCCACCTCGGGGGAAGAGACCCAGTACTTC
TRBJ2-7	.	.	TRBV27	CASSRGNLLYEQYF	TGTGCCAGCAGCCGAGGGAACTTATTATACGAGCAGTACTTC
TRBJ2-2	TRBD1	once	TRBV7-2	CASSYRTGYTGELFF	TGTGCCAGCAGCTATAGGACAGGGTACACCGGGGAGCTGTTTTTT
TRBJ1-4	TRBD1	.	TRBV5-1	CASSQLSGTGEKLFF	TGCGCCAGCAGCCAACTATCCGGGACAGGTGAAAAACTGTTTTTT
TRBJ2-7	TRBD2	many	TRBV7-9	CASSLDGPAGGSYEQYF	TGTGCCAGCAGCTTAGATGGACCAGCGGGAGGGTCCTACGAGCAGTACTTC
TRBJ2-2	.	many	TRBV28	CASSPVARGRQANTGELFF	TGTGCCAGCAGTCCTGTCGCGCGGGGCCGGCAGGCGAACACCGGGGAGCTGTTTTTT
TRBJ2-5	.	.	TRBV2	CAGGRDLQETQYF	TGTGCCGGAGGAAGGGACTTGCAAGAGACCCAGTACTTC
TRBJ1-1	TRBD1	.	TRBV10-3	CAISPGQGVKNTEAFF	TGTGCCATCAGTCCAGGACAGGGCGTGAAGAACACTGAAGCTTTCTTT
TRBJ2-7	.	.	TRBV25-1	CASSGGLEQYF	TGTGCCAGCAGTGGGGGGCTCGAGCAGTACTTC
TRBJ1-5	TRBD1	.	TRBV15	CATSRGGGQPQHF	TGTGCCACCAGCAGAGGAGGGGGCCAGCCCCAGCATTTT
TRBJ1-5	.	.	TRBV5-1	CASSKEGFVDQPQHF	TGCGCCAGCAGCAAGGAGGGGTTTGTTGATCAGCCCCAGCATTTT
TRBJ1-4	.	.	TRBV10-2	CASRSGGANEKLFF	TGCGCCAGCAGATCCGGGGGGGCTAATGAAAAACTGTTTTTT
TRBJ2-3	TRBD1	.	TRBV7-3	CASSAGQGSRADTQYF	TGTGCCAGCAGCGCCGGACAGGGATCTCGGGCAGATACGCAGTATTTT
TRBJ1-2	.	.	TRBV10-3	CAISEEPFKAETSYGYTF	TGTGCCATCAGTGAGGAGCCTTTCAAGGCGGAAACTTCCTATGGCTACACCTTC
TRBJ2-1	.	.	TRBV3-1/TRBV3-2	CASSQDAPGLTYNEQFF	TGTGCCAGCAGCCAAGATGCCCCCGGACTTACCTACAATGAGCAGTTCTTC
TRBJ1-3	.	.	TRBV28	CASSANVGNTIYF	TGTGCCAGCAGTGCGAATGTGGGAAACACCATATATTTT
TRBJ1-5	TRBD1	once	TRBV15	CATSNRQGASQPQHF	TGTGCCACCAGCAATAGACAGGGGGCAAGTCAGCCCCAGCATTTT
TRBJ2-6	TRBD1	.	TRBV3-1/TRBV3-2	CASSDRGNPSGANVLTF	TGTGCCAGCAGCGACAGGGGGAATCCCTCTGGGGCCAACGTCCTGACTTTC
TRBJ1-5	.	.	TRBV4-1	CASSRTQSDQPQHF	TGCGCCAGCAGCCGAACACAAAGCGACCAGCCCCAGCATTTT
TRBJ2-3	.	.	TRBV9	CASSAGFTDTQYF	TGTGCCAGCAGTGCGGGATTCACAGATACGCAGTATTTT
TRBJ2-2	TRBD1	.	TRBV10-1	CASSAQGTGELFF	TGCGCCAGCAGTGCACAGGGGACCGGGGAGCTGTTTTTT
TRBJ1-2	TRBD1	medium-sized	TRBV11-3	CASSPGQLYGYTF	TGTGCCAGCAGCCCGGGACAGCTCTATGGCTACACCTTC
TRBJ2-6	TRBD1	once	TRBV5-5	CASSLEYRGSGANVLTF	TGTGCCAGCAGCTTGGAATACAGGGGGTCTGGGGCCAACGTCCTGACTTTC
TRBJ1-4	.	.	TRBV14	CASSQGQRINEKLFF	TGTGCCAGCAGCCAAGGACAGCGAATTAATGAAAAACTGTTTTTT
TRBJ2-7	TRBD2	few	TRBV7-7	CASSPGTSVEQYF	TGTGCCAGCAGCCCCGGGACTAGCGTTGAGCAGTACTTC
TRBJ1-2	TRBD1	few	TRBV11-2	CASSYPGQGIYGYTF	TGTGCCAGCAGTTACCCGGGACAGGGAATCTATGGCTACACCTTC
TRBJ1-1	.	.	TRBV13	CASSLARAVNTEAFF	TGTGCCAGCAGCTTAGCCAGGGCCGTGAACACTGAAGCTTTCTTT
TRBJ2-4	.	few	TRBV11-3	CASSLGQDSPINIQYF	TGTGCCAGCAGCTTAGGTCAGGACAGCCCAATAAACATTCAGTACTTC
TRBJ1-4	TRBD1	.	TRBV27	CASSSGQINEKLFF	TGTGCCAGCAGTTCGGGACAGATAAATGAAAAACTGTTTTTT